This T cell receptor beta chain was profiled in a study of blood T cell repertoires in COVID-19. About the study: The United States, Italy and Spain provided the acute and convalescent COVID-19 samples. In each case, the material was cDNA or gDNA derived from T cells, B-cell-depleted T cells, or PBMCs.

The germline V gene encodes CDR1 MNHEY and CDR2 SMNVEV (reference sequence). V dropped 2 bases and J dropped 4; count of bases not matched to a gene: 5. There are 16 residues in the CDR3. Assay used: immunoSEQ multiplex PCR; TCRdb lists only in-frame clones, some missing. The sample holds about 130,000 clones, approximately 85% seen once. This clone was observed a few times. This clonotype was obtained from a man older than 75 with active or convalescent COVID-19. Sequencing used peripheral blood. The V gene is TRBV27, the J gene TRBJ2-1, with 10 nucleotides matching TRBD2. The CDR3 protein is CASSLTGLAEYNEQFF. DNA of the CDR3: TGTGCCAGCAGTTTAACTGGACTAGCGGAATACAATGAGCAGTTCTTC.